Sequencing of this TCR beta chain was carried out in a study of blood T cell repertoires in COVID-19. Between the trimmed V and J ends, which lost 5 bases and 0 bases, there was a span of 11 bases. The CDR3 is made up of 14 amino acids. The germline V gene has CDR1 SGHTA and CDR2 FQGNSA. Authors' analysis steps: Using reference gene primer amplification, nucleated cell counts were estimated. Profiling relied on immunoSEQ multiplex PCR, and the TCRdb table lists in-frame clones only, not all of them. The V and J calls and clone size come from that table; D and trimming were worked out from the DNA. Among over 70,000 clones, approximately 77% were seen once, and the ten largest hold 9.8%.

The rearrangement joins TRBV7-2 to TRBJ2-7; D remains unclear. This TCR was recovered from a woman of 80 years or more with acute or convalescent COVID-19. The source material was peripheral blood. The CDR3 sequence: CASSPYLSSYEQYF. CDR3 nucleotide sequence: TGTGCCAGCAGCCCTTACTTAAGCTCCTACGAGCAGTACTTC.